This TCR beta chain was captured in a study of shared clonotypes between healthy human individuals. Every donor was a Caucasian adult from Nashville, Tennessee. Whole-study results and caveats: In several donors, roughly 5.2% of naive CD4 clonotypes appeared in common. The four-donor shared clonotypes exceeded non-shared clonotypes in generation probability, with non-shared ones scoring lower.

TCRdb keeps only in-frame clones here, not all; method: immunoSEQ multiplex PCR. The sample records more than 2 million clones, approximately 96% being singletons. For this clone: Its antigen remains unidentified.

There are 16 residues in the CDR3. CDR1 and CDR2 from the germline V gene are MDHEN and SYDVKM. The V end lost 2 bases, the J end lost 6 bases, and 16 bases lay between the germline ends. The chain links TRBV28 to TRBJ1-4; TRBD1 is a possible D gene (5 bases). Sequenced sample: naive CD4+ T cells sorted from blood. The subset here: CD45RA+ positively selected. The receptor was isolated from a man in his late teens or twenties in good health. The CDR3: CASSLRVGTLDEKLFF. For the CDR3, the DNA is TGTGCCAGCAGTTTACGGGTTGGGACCCTAGATGAAAAACTGTTTTTT.